Listed below are T cell receptor beta chains from one sample, sequenced in a study of cytomegalovirus exposure and HLA in healthy donors. The data were produced by immunoSEQ multiplex PCR, yet TCRdb's version contains in-frame clones alone and is incomplete. The repertoire has about 43,000 clones, roughly half of them found once; the top ten carry approximately 6%. Sequenced material: PBMCs. These receptors came from a man aged 60 to 69 in good health and CMV-seronegative. Both conserved end residues are part of each CDR3. Fields, in order: D gene, J gene, clone size, V gene, CDR3 DNA, CDR3 protein. The D gene is left open where the match is weak. Rows may omit the clone size; those that give it use once, few, many or a size class.

>TRBD2|TRBJ2-7|.|TRBV6-1
TGTGCCAGCAGTGAAACGCTAGCGGGAGTGGTCGAGCAGTACTTC
CASSETLAGVVEQYF
>.|TRBJ2-2|.|TRBV4-2
TGTGCCAGCAGCCAAGCCGGGAGAGTCACCGGGGAGCTGTTTTTT
CASSQAGRVTGELFF
>.|TRBJ2-7|.|TRBV7-2
TGTGCCAGCAGCTTAAACTCTGGTCCCTACGAGCAGTACTTC
CASSLNSGPYEQYF
>TRBD2|TRBJ2-3|.|TRBV7-9
TGTGCCAGCAGCCCGCGGACTAGCGGGAGTGGGAGGGGCACAGATACGCAGTATTTT
CASSPRTSGSGRGTDTQYF
>TRBD1|TRBJ2-5|.|TRBV7-2
TGTGCCAGCAGCGCCAACAGGGGACAAGAGACCCAGTACTTC
CASSANRGQETQYF
>.|TRBJ1-3|.|TRBV7-2
TGTGCCAGCAGCTTATCGTATAGTGAGACCATATATTTT
CASSLSYSETIYF
>.|TRBJ2-7|.|TRBV30
TGTGCCTGGAGTGCCAAAATCGGACAGACTCCCCTCTACGAGCAGTACTTC
CAWSAKIGQTPLYEQYF
>.|TRBJ2-1|.|TRBV7-6
TGTGCCAGCAGCTTAGCGGGGGCTAGCGGAGCTCGAAATGAGCAGTTCTTC
CASSLAGASGARNEQFF
>TRBD2|TRBJ2-7|.|TRBV7-8
TGTGCCAGCAGCGTAGTGACTAGCGGGAGGGCCTACGAGCAGTACTTC
CASSVVTSGRAYEQYF
>TRBD2|TRBJ2-5|.|TRBV7-9
TGTGCCAGCAGGAGCGGGCTAGCGGGAGTAGAGACCCAGTACTTC
CASRSGLAGVETQYF
>TRBD1|TRBJ1-2|.|TRBV28
TGTGCCAGCAGTACTAACCGGGACAGGGTTGATGGCTACACCTTC
CASSTNRDRVDGYTF
>TRBD1|TRBJ2-7|.|TRBV6-5
TGTGCCAGCAGGGGGACAGGGGGCGCGTACGAGCAGTACTTC
CASRGTGGAYEQYF
>.|TRBJ2-7|.|TRBV9
TGTGCCAGCAGCCCTCGAGGGACATCCTACGAGCAGTACTTC
CASSPRGTSYEQYF
>.|TRBJ2-7|.|TRBV18
TGTGCCAGCTCACCAGGCGGGACCGCCTACGAGCAGTACTTC
CASSPGGTAYEQYF
>TRBD2|TRBJ2-1|few|TRBV6-5
TGTGCCAGCAGTTTAATTTTAGCGGGAGGGCCCAATGAGCAGTTCTTC
CASSLILAGGPNEQFF
>TRBD2|TRBJ2-2|.|TRBV4-2
TGTGCCAGCAGCCCAGTCGGGGCGGGAGGGAACACCGGGGAGCTGTTTTTT
CASSPVGAGGNTGELFF
>TRBD1|TRBJ2-7|few|TRBV5-1
TGCGCCAGCAGCTTGCCGACAGGGGGGGACGAGCAGTACTTC
CASSLPTGGDEQYF
>TRBD2|TRBJ2-7|few|TRBV6-6
TGTGCCAGCAGCCCCGCTGGGACTAGCGGTTCCTACGAGCAGTACTTC
CASSPAGTSGSYEQYF
>.|TRBJ1-2|few|TRBV10-2
TGCGCCAGCACTATTGGAAGGGAGTCGGATGGCTACACCTTC
CASTIGRESDGYTF
>TRBD1|TRBJ1-1|.|TRBV19
TGTGCCAGTAGTATAACAGGGGGCGGTGAAGCTTTCTTT
CASSITGGGEAFF
>.|TRBJ2-1|.|TRBV18
TGTGCCAGCTCAAGGGAGCAGATCTACAATGAGCAGTTCTTC
CASSREQIYNEQFF
>TRBD1|TRBJ2-2|.|TRBV4-3
TGCGCCAGCAGCCCGCAGGGGGCTCACACCGGGGAGCTGTTTTTT
CASSPQGAHTGELFF
>.|TRBJ1-2|.|TRBV21-1
TGTGCCAACCTGCCGGACAGGCCGTATGGCTACACCTTC
CANLPDRPYGYTF
>.|TRBJ1-1|few|TRBV29-1
TGCAGCGCCTCGACAGGAACGAACACTGAAGCTTTCTTT
CSASTGTNTEAFF
>.|TRBJ1-1|once|TRBV14
TGTGCCAGCAGCCAAGATTTCAGCGGGGCGCGTACTGAAGCTTTCTTT
CASSQDFSGARTEAFF
>TRBD2|TRBJ2-5|.|TRBV7-9
TGTGCCAGCAGCTTAGTCAAAAAGCGGGATTCGCTAGAGACCCAGTACTTC
CASSLVKKRDSLETQYF
>.|TRBJ1-2|.|TRBV29-1
TGCAGCGTCTTCGCAGACAGGTATTCCTATGGCTACACCTTC
CSVFADRYSYGYTF
>TRBD2|TRBJ2-1|.|TRBV29-1
TGCAGCGGGTACCGGGACCCGGGGGGTGAGCAGTTCTTC
CSGYRDPGGEQFF
>.|TRBJ2-1|.|TRBV7-2
TGTGCCAGCAGCCCGGCGACTAGTTGGATCCAGTTCTTC
CASSPATSWIQFF
>TRBD1|TRBJ1-1|.|TRBV28
TGTGCCAGCAGCTCCTTGAGGGGGCGGACGGCTGAAGCTTTCTTT
CASSSLRGRTAEAFF
>.|TRBJ1-5|.|TRBV4-3
TGCGCCAGCAGCCAAGATAGACAGGAAAATCAGCCCCAGCATTTT
CASSQDRQENQPQHF
>TRBD1|TRBJ2-1|.|TRBV6-5
TGTGCCAGCAGTGCCCCGACAACAGGGGTTGAGCAGTTCTTC
CASSAPTTGVEQFF
>TRBD1|TRBJ2-6|few|TRBV19
TGTGCCAGTAGCTTGACAGGGGAAGTAGTATTAACTGGGGCCAACGTCCTGACTTTC
CASSLTGEVVLTGANVLTF
>.|TRBJ2-5|.|TRBV5-1
TGCGCCAGCAGCTTGGGACTACACCAAGAGACCCAGTACTTC
CASSLGLHQETQYF
>TRBD1|TRBJ1-1|.|TRBV19
TGTGCCAGTTTACAGGGGATGCAAGCTTTCTTT
CASLQGMQAFF
>TRBD2|TRBJ2-7|few|TRBV5-1
TGCGCCAGCAGCTCCCGTGGGGGGGCCTACGAGCAGTACTTC
CASSSRGGAYEQYF
>TRBD1|TRBJ1-4|once|TRBV2
TGTGCCAGCAGTGAAACGCCCCGCGGGACAGGGGGAAAACTGTTTTTT
CASSETPRGTGGKLFF
>TRBD2|TRBJ2-7|medium-sized|TRBV28
TGTGCCAGCAGCCTAGCGGGAGGAGTGTACGAGCAGTACTTC
CASSLAGGVYEQYF
>.|TRBJ1-2|few|TRBV7-2
TGTGCCAGCAGCTTAGGATTCAGGGGTGACTATGGCTACACCTTC
CASSLGFRGDYGYTF
>.|TRBJ1-1|once|TRBV2
TGTGCCAGCAGTGAAGCGATGAGTAGCACTGAAGCTTTCTTT
CASSEAMSSTEAFF
>TRBD2|TRBJ2-3|few|TRBV6-5
TGTGCCAGCACCGCCCGACTAGCGGGAGGTACCCCCCCGGATTTT
CASTARLAGGTPPDF
>.|TRBJ2-7|.|TRBV7-8
TGTGCCAGCACCCTCGGAGGGATCGCAAACGAGCAGTACTTC
CASTLGGIANEQYF
>TRBD1|TRBJ1-2|.|TRBV15
TGTGCCACCAGCAGAGAACAGACAGGGTATGGCTACACCTTC
CATSREQTGYGYTF
>.|TRBJ1-1|medium-sized|TRBV7-9
TGTGCCAGCAGCTGGGGGACTTACGCTGAAGCTTTCTTT
CASSWGTYAEAFF
>.|TRBJ2-5|.|TRBV7-9
TGTGCCAGCAGCTTACGGCGGGATGGGGAAGAGACCCAGTACTTC
CASSLRRDGEETQYF
>.|TRBJ2-7|.|TRBV6-1
TGTGCCAGCAGAGCTGGACAGAGCCTATCCTACGAGCAGTACTTC
CASRAGQSLSYEQYF
>.|TRBJ2-3|.|TRBV29-1
TGCAGCGTTTTTGGTGGGCGCGGCACAGATACGCAGTATTTT
CSVFGGRGTDTQYF
>.|TRBJ1-2|once|TRBV9
TGTGCCAGCAGCGAGGGGCCTTTTTCTAACTATGGCTACACCTTC
CASSEGPFSNYGYTF
>.|TRBJ1-4|.|TRBV30
TGTGCCTGGGATCCCGGGTCAACTAATGAAAAACTGTTTTTT
CAWDPGSTNEKLFF
>TRBD1|TRBJ2-4|few|TRBV29-1
TGCAGCGTGCAGGGGGCCGCACCTCAGCAAAACATTCAGTACTTC
CSVQGAAPQQNIQYF
>.|TRBJ2-2|.|TRBV6-5
TGTGCCAGCAGTTACAGGGGCACCGGGGAGCTGTTTTTT
CASSYRGTGELFF
>TRBD1|TRBJ2-3|.|TRBV9
TGTGCCAGCAGCCCTCGACAGGGGACAGATACGCAGTATTTT
CASSPRQGTDTQYF
>.|TRBJ1-2|few|TRBV28
TGTGCCAGCACGGCAGGGGAGTATGGCTACACCTTC
CASTAGEYGYTF
>.|TRBJ1-4|.|TRBV6-5
TGTGCCAGCAGCCCGAGGTCTTATGAAAAACTGTTTTTT
CASSPRSYEKLFF